This T cell receptor (beta chain) is from a study of CD8+CD57+ T cells in acquired aplastic anemia. Turning to the study itself: DNA recovered from sorted CD4+ and CD8+ cells had a mean of approximately 3.5 ug. Study-level results: Overlapping CD8+ CDR3 repertoires of patients and controls contained 25 to 35 shared sequences.

The CDR3 is 15 amino acids in total, end residues counted. The germline gives CDR1 MGHDK, CDR2 SYGVNS. For this clonotype: Its antigen is not identified. Because the CDR3's place on the DNA is in doubt, the DNA is left out and the CDR3 is given as listed by TCRdb.

Patients chosen for sequencing had shown CD8+CD57+ cell expansion by flow cytometry. With no exception, the patients had severe acquired aplastic anemia. Profiling of TCR beta VDJ combinations and CDR3 sequences used genomic DNA as template. Via MiXCR, TCRdb re-called the reads, giving one row per CDR3 protein. The profile covers under 200,000 distinct CDR3 sequences, with over 40% appearing a single time and about 2% taken by the ten largest. This sequence was found in a human donor with aplastic anemia. The V gene is TRBV25-1, the J gene TRBJ1-4; the table's D gene call, TRBD1, was not cross checked with the DNA. Sequenced: sorted CD4+, CD8+, or CD8+CD57+ T cells (not recorded which) from PBMCs. The CDR3 is CASTPPGALLKNCFF.